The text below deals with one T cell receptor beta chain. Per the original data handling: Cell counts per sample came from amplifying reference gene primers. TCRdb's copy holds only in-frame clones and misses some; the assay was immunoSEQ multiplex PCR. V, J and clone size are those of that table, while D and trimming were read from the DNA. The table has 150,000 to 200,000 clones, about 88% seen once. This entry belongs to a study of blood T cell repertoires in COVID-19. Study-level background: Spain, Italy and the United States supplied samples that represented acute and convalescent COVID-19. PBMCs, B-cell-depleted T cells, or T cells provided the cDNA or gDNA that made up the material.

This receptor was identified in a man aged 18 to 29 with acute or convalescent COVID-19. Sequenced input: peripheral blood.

The DNA for the CDR3 is TGTGCCAGTAGTATGGCCAGGGAAAACGGGGAGCTGTTTTTT. Its protein is CASSMARENGELFF. This chain uses TRBV19 with TRBJ2-2; the D gene is possibly TRBD1 (5 bases). The germline gives CDR1 LNHDA, CDR2 SQIVND (reference sequence). Trimming removed 3 bases at V and 7 bases at J, with 12 bases between. This CDR3 spans 14 amino acids.